What follows are 29 T cell receptor beta chains derived from one specimen sequenced in a study of OX40 agonist ivuxolimab in advanced cancers. Sequenced by immunoSEQ multiplex PCR; TCRdb stores in-frame clones only, minus some. The sample lists 65,000 to 95,000 clones, around 83% seen once, with around 0.76% in the top ten. The material was CD4+ or CD8+ T cells sorted from blood, obtained in a trial of the OX40 agonist ivuxolimab. These receptors came from an adult with an advanced solid tumor such as melanoma, head and neck, liver or kidney cancer.

The V call is TRBV10-2, the J call TRBJ2-7; possibly TRBD1 for D (6 bases). There are 15 residues in the CDR3. With 4 bases removed from V and 2 bases from J, the gap between germline ends came to 15 bases. Germline V CDR1 and CDR2: WSHSY, SAAADI. CDR3 nucleotides: TGCGCCAGCAGTGTCGGGGCAGGGGCTACCTACGAGCAGTACTTC. Residues: CASSVGAGATYEQYF.

This chain connects TRBV18 to TRBJ1-1, with D possibly being TRBD1 (6 bases). Germline CDR1 reads KGHSH; CDR2 reads LQKENI. The CDR3 has 14 amino acids. Trimming took 4 bases from V and 4 from J, leaving 13 bases between them. The CDR3 protein is CASSLYREGTEAFF. The DNA of the CDR3 is TGTGCCAGCTCACTCTACAGGGAGGGCACTGAAGCTTTCTTT. Variable domain in full (rest from reference TRBV18 and TRBJ1-1): NAGVMQNPRHLVRRRGQEARLRCSPMKGHSHVYWYRQLPEEGLKFMVYLQKENIIDESGMPKERFSAEFPKEGPSILRIQQVVRGDSAAYFCASSLYREGTEAFFGQGTRLTVV.

The chain couples TRBV6-5 to TRBJ2-7; D is ambiguous. V lost 2 bases, J lost 2 bases, and 10 bases lay in between. CDR3 length: 14 residues. Germline loops: CDR1 MNHEY, CDR2 SVGAGI. The DNA for the CDR3 is TGTGCCAGCAGTTACACAGAAACTCCCTACGAGCAGTACTTC. This codes for CASSYTETPYEQYF.

The chain is built from TRBV4-2 and TRBJ2-7; 9 positions agree with TRBD2. The V gene's germline CDR1 is LGHNA and CDR2 YNFKEQ. The CDR3 spans 18 residues. With V trimmed by 4 bases and J by 0 bases, 13 bases remained unmatched. CDR3 bases: TGTGCCAGCAGCCTGCTAGCGGGACTACCTTTATCCTCCTACGAGCAGTACTTC. It specifies CASSLLAGLPLSSYEQYF.

In this sample, this clone turned up once. The chain links TRBV2 to TRBJ2-7, with TRBD2 identical over 8 bases. Germline V gene data show CDR1 as SNHLY and CDR2 as FYNNEI. V lost 7 bases, J lost 2 bases, and 7 bases stayed unmatched. The CDR3 contains 14 residues. The CDR3 DNA is TGTGCCAGCATGGCGGCGGGGGGACCCTACGAGCAGTACTTC. As protein: CASMAAGGPYEQYF. The full variable domain, its missing parts supplied by reference TRBV2 and TRBJ2-7, is EPEVTQTPSHQVTQMGQEVILRCVPISNHLYFYWYRQILGQKVEFLVSFYNNEISEKSEIFDDQFSVERPDGSNFTLKIRSTKLEDSAMYFCASMAAGGPYEQYFGPGTRLTVT.

In DNA, the CDR3 is TGTGCCAGCAGAGAGGACAGGCAATATGGCTACACCTTC. Amino acid sequence: CASREDRQYGYTF. The rearrangement joins TRBV6-5 to TRBJ1-2; 7 bases align to TRBD1. The CDR3 totals 13 residues. The trim removed 6 bases at V and 5 bases at J, leaving 6 bases unmatched. CDR1 is MNHEY and CDR2 is SVGAGI in the germline V gene.

This rearrangement joins TRBV19 to TRBJ1-2; D remains unclear. The CDR3 runs to 14 residues. Germline V lookup: CDR1 LNHDA, CDR2 SQIVND (reference sequence). V lost 8 bases to trimming and J lost 5 bases, with 18 bases between them. The CDR3 sequence: CASLPGGQLYGYTF. The DNA of the CDR3 is TGTGCCAGTCTCCCGGGCGGGCAGCTATATGGCTACACCTTC.

V usage is TRBV27 and J usage is TRBJ1-5, with 10 bases lining up with TRBD1. Germline V gene data show CDR1 as MNHEY and CDR2 as SMNVEV (reference sequence). V gave up 5 bases and J gave up 4 bases; unmatched junction bases: 2. This CDR3 region has 14 residues. The CDR3 sequence: CASSGGQGNQPQHF. In DNA, the CDR3 is TGTGCCAGCAGTGGGGGACAGGGGAATCAGCCCCAGCATTTT.

This clone was observed once. The J gene is TRBJ1-1, the V gene TRBV4-1; 7 bases align to TRBD1. Germline lookup yields CDR1 MGHRA and CDR2 YSYEKL. The CDR3 length is 16 residues. V lost 6 bases to trimming and J lost 0 bases; unmatched junction nucleotides: 10. The CDR3 is CASSREQGRMNTEAFF. In DNA, the CDR3 is TGCGCCAGCAGTCGCGAACAGGGGAGGATGAACACTGAAGCTTTCTTT.

The rearrangement uses TRBV15 and TRBJ1-1; TRBD1 matches 7 bases. The CDR3 has 13 amino acids. With V trimmed by 2 bases and J by 6 bases, 3 bases remained unmatched. CDR1 and CDR2 from the germline V gene are LNHNV and YYDKDF (reference sequence). The CDR3 region has the DNA TGTGCCACCAGCAGACTAGACAGGGCTGAAGCTTTCTTT. The encoded protein is CATSRLDRAEAFF.

This sequence joins TRBV4-3 and TRBJ1-1; 9 bases fit TRBD1. The CDR3 covers 15 residues. V lost 0 bases, J lost 6 bases, and 5 bases stayed unmatched. The V gene's germline CDR1 is LGHNA and CDR2 YSLEER. CDR3 region: CASSQDGRQGAEAFF. The DNA for the CDR3 is TGCGCCAGCAGCCAAGATGGTAGACAGGGGGCTGAAGCTTTCTTT.

In its sample, this clone was seen a few times. J is TRBJ1-1 and V is TRBV5-4; weak D call: TRBD1 (5 bases). Germline V gives CDR1 SGHNT, CDR2 YYREEE (reference sequence). The length of the CDR3 is 13 residues. The CDR3 DNA sequence: TGTGCTACCCAGGTCCCGGGGGACACTGAAGCTTTCTTT. Protein: CATQVPGDTEAFF.

The rearrangement links TRBV7-2 to TRBJ2-7, with 14 bases that match TRBD2. Germline loops: CDR1 SGHTA, CDR2 FQGNSA. The CDR3 runs 17 residues. J lost 3 bases, V lost 2 bases, and 6 bases had no gene match. The CDR3 loop is CASSLRGLAGEFYEQYF. CDR3 nucleotides: TGTGCCAGCAGCTTACGGGGACTAGCGGGAGAGTTCTACGAGCAGTACTTC.

This sequence joins TRBV6-5 and TRBJ2-7, with TRBD1 as a possible D gene (6 bases). The CDR3 is 13 amino acids. Trimming pared 7 bases from V and 4 bases from J, leaving 14 bases between. CDR1 MNHEY and CDR2 SVGAGI come from the germline V gene. CDR3 coding DNA: TGTGCCAGCACCGATTGGGGGACATACGAGCAGTACTTC. This sequence encodes CASTDWGTYEQYF.

Notes on this clone: This sample also contains other DNA sequences that code for the same CDR3. The chain uses TRBV5-4 and TRBJ2-1; D uncertain. CDR1 and CDR2 from the germline V gene are SGHNT and YYREEE (reference sequence). This CDR3 is 13 amino acids long. Trimming pared 2 bases from V and 3 bases from J, leaving 6 bases between. The CDR3 DNA reads TGTGCCAGCAGCTTTACAGACTACAATGAGCAGTTCTTC. It yields the protein CASSFTDYNEQFF.

J is TRBJ1-3 and V is TRBV6-6; TRBD1 matches at 8 bases. Trimming cost V 5 bases and J 4 bases; bases outside gene matches: 7. The CDR3 totals 15 residues. CDR1 and CDR2 (germline): MNHNY, SVGAGI (reference sequence). The chain's CDR3 is CASSTTGVAGNTIYF. Written as DNA, the CDR3 is TGTGCCAGCAGTACGACAGGGGTTGCAGGAAACACCATATATTTT.

V is TRBV5-4 and J is TRBJ1-2, with 9 bases aligning to TRBD1. The germline CDR1 and CDR2 sequences are SGHNT and YYREEE (reference sequence). The CDR3 consists of 12 residues. V was pared by 4 bases and J by 11 bases, with 6 bases of the junction left unmatched. CDR3: CASSPGTGFYTF. The CDR3 region has the DNA TGTGCCAGCAGCCCCGGGACAGGGTTTTACACCTTC. The variable domain in full, completed from reference TRBV5-4 and TRBJ1-2, reads ETGVTQSPTHLIKTRGQQVTLRCSSQSGHNTVSWYQQALGQGPQFIFQYYREEENGRGNFPPRFSGLQFPNYSSELNVNALELDDSALYLCASSPGTGFYTFGSGTRLTVV.

This chain links TRBV6-1 with TRBJ1-5; D unclear. There are 13 residues in the CDR3. Trimming left V 4 bases short and J 0 bases short, with 4 bases between. In germline, CDR1 is MNHNS, CDR2 SASEGT. CDR3 sequence: CASSAHSNQPQHF. CDR3 coding DNA: TGTGCCAGCAGTGCCCATAGCAATCAGCCCCAGCATTTT.

In this sample, this clone turned up once. J is TRBJ1-3 and V is TRBV11-2; the D is unclear. The V end lost 1 base, the J end lost 7 bases, and 5 bases lay between the germline ends. Germline V lookup: CDR1 SGHAT, CDR2 FQNNGV. The CDR3 is 12 residues long. In nucleotides, the CDR3 is TGTGCCAGCAGCTTAGTTGGCAACACCATATATTTT. Encoded protein: CASSLVGNTIYF.

The chain couples TRBV30 to TRBJ1-4; 10 bases match TRBD1. The germline CDR1 and CDR2 sequences are GTSNPN and SVGIG (reference sequence). The CDR3 covers 14 residues. The DNA of the CDR3 is TGTGCATACGACCGGGACAGGGGAGGTGAAAAACTGTTTTTT. Translated: CAYDRDRGGEKLFF. Combining the CDR3 with reference TRBV30 and TRBJ1-4 gives the whole variable domain SQTIHQWPATLVQPVGSPLSLECTVEGTSNPNLYWYRQAAGRGLQLLFYSVGIGQISSEVPQNLSASRPQDRQFILSSKKLLLSDSGFYLCAYDRDRGGEKLFFGSGTQLSVL.

This clone was counted only a few times. The gene calls are TRBV7-9 and TRBJ2-5; 10 positions agree with TRBD2. The CDR3 sequence is 17 residues long. Trimming at V came to 2 bases and at J to 4 bases, leaving 10 bases not matched to a gene. Germline V CDR1 and CDR2: SEHNR, FQNEAQ (reference sequence). CDR3 residues: CASSLFRSGGAGETQYF. The CDR3 DNA is TGTGCCAGCAGCTTATTCAGGAGCGGGGGGGCCGGAGAGACCCAGTACTTC.

The chain combines TRBV12-5 with TRBJ2-2, with 8 bases matching TRBD1. The CDR3 has 17 amino acids. Losses at the gene ends were 4 bases for V and 4 bases for J; bases not matched to a gene: 11. CDR1 and CDR2 (germline): LGHNT, FRNRAP. The CDR3 region is CASGWRGQGARTGELFF. As DNA, the CDR3 is TGTGCTAGTGGTTGGCGCGGGCAGGGGGCTCGCACCGGGGAGCTGTTTTTT.

The chain carries TRBV10-3 and TRBJ2-1, with D possibly being TRBD1 (5 bases). V was trimmed by 8 bases and J by 5 bases, leaving 10 bases between them. Germline-derived CDR1 and CDR2 are ENHRY and SYGVKD. The CDR3 loop spans 12 amino acids. The CDR3, as DNA: TGTGCCATCGGCAGGGTTAACAATGAGCAGTTCTTC. It translates to CAIGRVNNEQFF.

The chain links TRBV7-9 to TRBJ1-2; 9 nucleotides align to TRBD1. The CDR3 runs to 13 residues. V dropped 6 bases and J dropped 8; count of bases not matched to a gene: 7. Germline V gives CDR1 SEHNR, CDR2 FQNEAQ (reference sequence). CDR3 region: CASSTGGSRGYTF. The CDR3 nucleotides are TGTGCCAGCAGTACAGGGGGCTCCAGGGGCTACACCTTC.

The gene calls are TRBV18 and TRBJ2-2, with D perhaps matching TRBD1 (5 bases). Germline V gene lookup returns CDR1 KGHSH and CDR2 LQKENI. Trimming pared 2 bases from V and 5 bases from J, leaving 9 bases between. This CDR3 is built from 14 residues. The CDR3 coding sequence is TGTGCCAGCTCACCAAAGGGGTCAACCGGGGAGCTGTTTTTT. This gives the protein CASSPKGSTGELFF.

The gene calls are TRBV2 and TRBJ1-2; possible D gene TRBD1, 5 bases. The CDR3 has 16 residues. In germline, CDR1 is SNHLY, CDR2 FYNNEI. Trimming took off 2 bases at V and 4 bases at J, with 17 bases between the two ends. This CDR3 reads CASSESGMGPGYGYTF. CDR3 coding DNA: TGTGCCAGCAGTGAATCTGGTATGGGGCCAGGCTATGGCTACACCTTC.

The rearrangement joins TRBV7-2 to TRBJ2-2; D is unclear. Trimming cost V 5 bases and J 9 bases, with 19 bases left between them. Germline V gene lookup returns CDR1 SGHTA and CDR2 FQGNSA. CDR3 length equals 15 residues. DNA for the CDR3: TGTGCCAGCAGCCCCTCCCGGCTGAACAAGAGGGAGCTGTTTTTT. It codes for CASSPSRLNKRELFF. The full variable domain, completed using reference TRBV7-2 and TRBJ2-2, is GAGVSQSPSNKVTEKGKDVELRCDPISGHTALYWYRQSLGQGLEFLIYFQGNSAPDKSGLPSDRFSAERTGGSVSTLTIQRTQQEDSAVYLCASSPSRLNKRELFFGEGSRLTVL.

This clone was found a few times. For the CDR3, the DNA is TGTGCAAGTCGCTTATCTTGGGGGGCCTACACAGATACGCAGTATTTT. The encoded protein is CASRLSWGAYTDTQYF. V gene TRBV12-2 combines with J gene TRBJ2-3. TRBV12-2 is shown as a pseudogene. This CDR3 comprises 16 residues.

This sequence joins TRBV5-1 and TRBJ2-4, with 8 bases aligning to TRBD1. Per the germline V gene, CDR1 is SGHRS and CDR2 is YFSETQ. V shed 4 bases, J shed 0 bases, and the junction held 9 bases outside the gene matches. The CDR3 covers 17 residues. The CDR3 DNA is TGCGCCAGCAGCCCCGGGGGCAGGGGGCAAGCCAAAAACATTCAGTACTTC. This sequence encodes CASSPGGRGQAKNIQYF.